One sample yielded the 16 T cell receptor beta chains listed below, sequenced in a study of monozygotic twins with inflammatory bowel disease. TCRdb reanalyzed the 5' RACE reads, giving one entry per CDR3 protein sequence and no DNA. The sample's table shows about 380,000 distinct CDR3 sequences. Sequencing was done on a sample of blood. These receptors originate from a human donor with ulcerative colitis or Crohn's disease, or a healthy co-twin of an affected twin (not recorded which).

The rearrangement links TRBV5-1 to TRBJ1-2; absent DNA, TCRdb's TRBD1 call cannot be checked. Germline V CDR1 and CDR2: SGHRS, YFSETQ. This CDR3 region has 15 residues. The CDR3 spells CASRTTPGQGRDYTF.

The chain joins TRBV5-1 to TRBJ1-6. CDR1 and CDR2 (germline): SGHRS, YFSETQ. This CDR3 spans 14 amino acids. The CDR3 region is CASSLEMGSSPLHF.

The chain employs TRBV7-2 and TRBJ1-3; as DNA is missing, the TRBD1 call by TCRdb cannot be tested. The germline gives CDR1 SGHTA, CDR2 FQGNSA. The CDR3 runs to 16 residues. Here the CDR3 reads CASSLGGGYSGNTIYF.

The CDR3 region is CASSYGGGNNSPLHF. This chain links TRBV6-5 with TRBJ1-6; TCRdb proposes TRBD1, but this gene call is untestable without DNA. Germline-derived CDR1 and CDR2 are MNHEY and SVGAGI. The CDR3 covers 15 residues.

The genes are TRBV15 and TRBJ1-1; there is no DNA to check the TCRdb D call of TRBD1. The CDR3 consists of 13 residues. Germline loops: CDR1 LNHNV, CDR2 YYDKDF (reference sequence). CDR3 protein: CATSKQGGTEAFF.

The chain is built from TRBV5-1 and TRBJ2-2; TCRdb designates TRBD1, a call that cannot be tested without DNA. Germline CDR1 reads SGHRS; CDR2 reads YFSETQ. This CDR3 is 17 amino acids long. The CDR3 sequence is CASSPRLGTAATGELFF.

The chain combines TRBV18 with TRBJ1-3; TCRdb's D call, TRBD1, is unchecked because there is no DNA. The CDR3 loop spans 15 amino acids. Germline lookup yields CDR1 KGHSH and CDR2 LQKENI. CDR3 loop: CASSPPSDRRNTIYF.

The gene calls are TRBV5-1 and TRBJ2-7. CDR1 is SGHRS, CDR2 YFSETQ, per germline. This CDR3 is 13 amino acids long. CDR3 sequence: CASSWDDRLEQYF.

The gene calls are TRBV6-5 and TRBJ2-3. CDR1 and CDR2 (germline): MNHEY, SVGAGI. This CDR3 region has 13 residues. The CDR3 protein is CASRVLSTDTQYF.

V gene TRBV5-1 combines with J gene TRBJ2-7; lacking DNA, the TRBD2 call made by TCRdb goes unchecked. Germline CDR1 reads SGHRS; CDR2 reads YFSETQ. This CDR3 region has 14 residues. This chain's CDR3 is CASSTGGEAYEQYF.

This rearrangement joins TRBV6-1 to TRBJ2-4; with no DNA, the TCRdb D assignment of TRBD2 cannot be verified. In germline, CDR1 is MNHNS, CDR2 SASEGT. The CDR3 extends over 15 amino acids. The CDR3 loop is CASQGLAGGKNIQYF.

This sequence joins TRBV15 and TRBJ2-1; TCRdb's D gene call, TRBD2, goes unchecked for lack of DNA. The germline V gene encodes CDR1 LNHNV and CDR2 YYDKDF (reference sequence). The CDR3 runs 16 residues. This CDR3 is CATSRASWGTRDEQFF. The whole variable domain, filled in from reference TRBV15 and TRBJ2-1, reads DAMVIQNPRYQVTQFGKPVTLSCSQTLNHNVMYWYQQKSSQAPKLLFHYYDKDFNNEADTPDNFQSRRPNTSFCFLDIRSPGLGDTAMYLCATSRASWGTRDEQFFGPGTRLTVL.

The CDR3 reads CASTQTGLISGANVLTF. The J gene is TRBJ2-6, the V gene TRBV19; lacking DNA, the TRBD1 call made by TCRdb goes unchecked. Per the germline V gene, CDR1 is LNHDA and CDR2 is SQIVND (reference sequence). The CDR3 has 17 amino acids.

This CDR3 is CASSAAGTAGETQYF. This chain links TRBV9 with TRBJ2-5; TCRdb selects TRBD1, and the lack of DNA leaves this call unchecked. The CDR3 runs 15 residues. CDR1 SGDLS and CDR2 YYNGEE come from the germline V gene.

The chain carries TRBV20-1 and TRBJ2-2; TCRdb's D call of TRBD2 is untestable without DNA. The CDR3 totals 15 residues. Looked up from germline, CDR1 is DFQATT and CDR2 is SNEGSKA (reference sequence). This CDR3 reads CSARAASGYTGELFF.

The chain couples TRBV4-3 to TRBJ1-5. CDR3 length equals 14 residues. CDR1 and CDR2 (germline): LGHNA, YSLEER. CDR3 loop: CASSQDFGVQPQHF.